The entry below gives a single T cell receptor beta chain sequence along with its context. This clonotype was observed many times. It lacks a known antigen. No qualities accompany the bases; no much larger clone lies one base away. Hyperthyroidism patients were newly diagnosed, had a disease duration of under 2 months, and were aged 18 to 65 years. Exclusion was applied to patients with uncontrolled infections, other autoimmune diseases, pregnancy or lactation. Clinical symptoms, serum thyroxine and TRAb, thyroid ultrasound, and orbital computed tomography formed the basis for the diagnoses. Blood from progressor patients was collected at the time of first diagnosis with hyperthyroidism, before any ophthalmopathy symptoms had appeared. PBMCs were isolated from about 10 ml of fresh peripheral blood by Ficoll-Paque density gradient centrifugation. Progressor patients were initially diagnosed with Graves' hyperthyroidism and developed ophthalmopathy during follow-up. Total RNA was extracted using Trizol reagent, and RNA quality was assessed on an Agilent 2100 Bioanalyzer.

Trimming leaves V shorter by 3 bases and J shorter by 2 bases, with the junction holding 3 bases beyond the gene matches. CDR1 and CDR2, per the germline V gene (reference sequence), are LGHDT and YNNKEL. The CDR3 contains 15 residues, cysteine and phenylalanine counted. The DNA shown is the 45-base CDR3, in frame from base 1. TCR beta CDR3 regions were amplified from RNA transcripts. For the first round of RT-PCR on the TCR CDR3, the HTBI primer set was used together with the Qiagen OneStep RT-PCR kit. Libraries were constructed in a second round of multiplex PCR, after which size selection and purification were carried out. Libraries were sequenced paired-end with 100 bp reads on an Illumina HiSeq2000. Per the authors' processing: Raw data were processed with SOAPnuke, discarding reads with adapters, uncalled bases, mean Phred below 15, or no exact constant-primer or identifier match. COPE v1.2.5 was used to merge the high-quality paired reads, and each unique nucleotide sequence was defined as a clonotype. MiTCR v1.1 was used to align clonotypes to the IMGT TRBV, TRBD and TRBJ reference segments. Analysis was restricted to V-J combinations with a frequency above 0.0001, which covered roughly 99% of repertoires. A TCS score was defined as the ratio of F50 (clonal expansion) to E x V (chaos), with BLOSUM62-based TCRdist applied between CDR3 peptides within each V-J. Welch's t-statistics and random forest reduced some 510 V-J features to 10 to 15, which were used in a naive Bayes classifier (R e1071). Using fastp trimming at Q25 and MiXCR clonotype assembly, TCRdb reanalyzed the public sequencing data and kept in-frame beta chains. Identical CDR3 protein sequences are pooled into one entry, listed with their most common genes and DNA. The V and J calls come from TCRdb's annotation, not from the publication. The sample has a few hundred thousand distinct CDR3 sequences on record, approximately 15% of them singletons. Clones ranked in the top ten supply 4.5% to 6% of the sample.

This entry comes from a study of T cells in Graves' hyperthyroidism and ophthalmopathy (dated by TCRdb to 2018 to 2020). About the investigation overall: Peripheral blood was sampled at the time of initial diagnosis, prior to any treatment. A discovery cohort of about a hundred patients, 43 with Graves' ophthalmopathy and about 58 with stable Graves' hyperthyroidism, was used to find distinguishing TCR V-J signatures. An independent validation cohort of under 20 hyperthyroidism patients and about 15 patients who later progressed to ophthalmopathy tested prospective prediction of ophthalmopathy. For training and testing, the 100 or so patients in the discovery cohort were randomly divided in a 7:3 ratio. The study also compared thyroid tissue and blood T-cell repertoires from several Graves' hyperthyroidism patients. After sampling, hyperthyroidism patients received methimazole starting at 30 mg daily, and ophthalmopathy patients received high-dose intravenous methylprednisolone. TCR Vbeta CDR3 sequencing of 140 or so peripheral blood samples (fewer than 45 ophthalmopathy, about 75 hyperthyroidism and around 17 progressor patients) is reported in the paper.

Findings and caveats that apply to the study as a whole: No statistical method was used to set the sample size in advance, and investigators knew the group allocation. In validation, the model predicted progression to ophthalmopathy a median of about 5.9 months before onset, with roughly 71% sensitivity and roughly 77% specificity. A model built on a 13 V-J signature distinguished ophthalmopathy from stable hyperthyroidism, reaching 85% to 90% sensitivity and around 81% specificity in cross-validation and 80%/75% in testing. Blood samples also contained most of the expanded thyroid clonotypes (frequency above 0.001), which suggests that blood repertoires may reflect thyroid immune responses.

This TCR derives from a woman under 40 with Graves' hyperthyroidism that later progressed to Graves' ophthalmopathy. The sequence joins TRBV3-1 to TRBJ1-3, and 8 junctional nucleotides match TRBD1. The sample taken for sequencing was blood. In nucleotide form, the sequence is TGTGCCAGCAGCCACTTGACAGGGGCTGGAAACACCATATATTTT. Its translation reads: CASSHLTGAGNTIYF.